This T cell receptor (beta chain) was sequenced in a study of shared clonotypes between healthy human individuals. Naive CD8 cells comprised CD45RO-negative, CCR7-positively selected cells, excluding terminally differentiated effector memory CD45RA+ cells. The germline V gene has CDR1 MNHEY and CDR2 SVGAGI. Losses at the gene ends were 7 bases for V and 6 bases for J; bases not matched to a gene: 6. The CDR3 runs to 13 residues. Method: immunoSEQ multiplex PCR; TCRdb's copy keeps in-frame clones and lacks some. The table includes roughly 2,000,000 clones, over 85% detected once. The sample was naive CD8+ T cells sorted from blood. The V and J genes are TRBV6-5 and TRBJ2-1, with TRBD2 matching 7 bases. This TCR derives from a man younger than 35 in good health. CDR3 sequence reads: CASMWGGGNEQFF. The CDR3 bases are TGTGCCAGCATGTGGGGCGGGGGCAATGAGCAGTTCTTC.